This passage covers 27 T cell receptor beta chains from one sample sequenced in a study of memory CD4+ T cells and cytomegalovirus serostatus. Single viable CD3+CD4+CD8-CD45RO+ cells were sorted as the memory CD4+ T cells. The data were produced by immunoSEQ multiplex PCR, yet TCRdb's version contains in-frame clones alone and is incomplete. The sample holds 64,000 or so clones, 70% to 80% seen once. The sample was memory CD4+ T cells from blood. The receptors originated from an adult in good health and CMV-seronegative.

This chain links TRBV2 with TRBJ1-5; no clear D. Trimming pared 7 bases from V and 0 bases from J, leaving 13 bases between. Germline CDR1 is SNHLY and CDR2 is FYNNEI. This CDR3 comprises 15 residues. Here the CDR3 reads CASNNEGGSNQPQHF. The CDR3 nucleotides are TGTGCCAGCAATAATGAGGGTGGTAGCAATCAGCCCCAGCATTTT.

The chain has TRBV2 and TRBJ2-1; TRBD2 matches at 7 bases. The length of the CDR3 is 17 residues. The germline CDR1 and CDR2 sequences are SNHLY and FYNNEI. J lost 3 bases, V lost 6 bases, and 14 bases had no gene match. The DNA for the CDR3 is TGTGCCAGCAGCACACGGGAGGCCGTTATAATCTACAATGAGCAGTTCTTC. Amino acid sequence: CASSTREAVIIYNEQFF.

The CDR3 DNA reads TGTGCCAGCAGCCAAGATGTGGCGGGGCGGGGCACCGGGGAGCTGTTTTTT. It translates to CASSQDVAGRGTGELFF. The chain employs TRBV4-2 and TRBJ2-2; TRBD2 is a possible D gene (6 bases). The CDR3 runs to 17 residues. V was trimmed by 0 bases and J by 4 bases, leaving 15 bases between them. Germline V gives CDR1 LGHNA, CDR2 YNFKEQ.

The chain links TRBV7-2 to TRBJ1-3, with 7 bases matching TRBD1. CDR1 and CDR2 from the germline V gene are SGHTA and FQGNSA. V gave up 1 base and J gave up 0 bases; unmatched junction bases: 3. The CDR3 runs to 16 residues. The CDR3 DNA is TGTGCCAGCAGCTTAGAGGGGACAGCCTCTGGAAACACCATATATTTT. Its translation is CASSLEGTASGNTIYF.

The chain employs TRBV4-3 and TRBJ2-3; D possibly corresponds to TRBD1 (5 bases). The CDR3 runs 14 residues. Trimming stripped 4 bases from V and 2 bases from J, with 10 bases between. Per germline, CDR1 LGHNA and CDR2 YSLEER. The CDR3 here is CASSPGFVTDTQYF. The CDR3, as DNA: TGCGCCAGCAGCCCAGGGTTTGTCACAGATACGCAGTATTTT.

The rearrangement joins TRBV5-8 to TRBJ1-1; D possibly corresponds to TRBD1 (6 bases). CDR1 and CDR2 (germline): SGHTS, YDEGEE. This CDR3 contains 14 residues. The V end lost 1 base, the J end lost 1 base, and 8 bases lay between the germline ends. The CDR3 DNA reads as TGTGCCAGCAGCTTGCGGGGGCAGAACACTGAAGCTTTCTTT. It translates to CASSLRGQNTEAFF. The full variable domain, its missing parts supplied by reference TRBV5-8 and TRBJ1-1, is EAGVTQSPTHLIKTRGQQATLRCSPISGHTSVYWYQQALGLGLQFLLWYDEGEERNRGNFPPRFSGRQFPNYSSELNVNALELEDSALYLCASSLRGQNTEAFFGQGTRLTVV.

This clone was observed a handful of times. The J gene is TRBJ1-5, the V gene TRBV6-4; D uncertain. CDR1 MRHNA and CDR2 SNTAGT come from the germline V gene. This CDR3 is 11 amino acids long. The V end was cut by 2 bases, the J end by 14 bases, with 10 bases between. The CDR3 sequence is CASSDGSHKHF. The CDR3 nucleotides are TGTGCCAGCAGTGACGGGTCTCACAAGCATTTT.

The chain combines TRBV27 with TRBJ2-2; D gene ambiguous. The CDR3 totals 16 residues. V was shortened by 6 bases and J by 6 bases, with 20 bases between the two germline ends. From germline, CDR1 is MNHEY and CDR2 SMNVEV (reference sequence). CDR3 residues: CASSALRSDHPGELFF. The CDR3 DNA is TGTGCCAGCAGCGCCCTGCGGTCAGATCATCCCGGGGAGCTGTTTTTT.

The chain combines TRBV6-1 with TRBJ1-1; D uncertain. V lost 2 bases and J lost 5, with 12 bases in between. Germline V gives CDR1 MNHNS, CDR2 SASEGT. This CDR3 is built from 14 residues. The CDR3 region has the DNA TGTGCCAGCAGTGAACCGTGGGTACGGACTGAAGCTTTCTTT. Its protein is CASSEPWVRTEAFF.

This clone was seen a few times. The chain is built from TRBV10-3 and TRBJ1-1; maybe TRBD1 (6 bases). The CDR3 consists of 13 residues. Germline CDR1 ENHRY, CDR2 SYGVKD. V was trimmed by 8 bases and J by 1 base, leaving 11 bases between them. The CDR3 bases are TGTGCCATCGGGGGCAGCCGGAACACTGAAGCTTTCTTT. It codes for CAIGGSRNTEAFF.

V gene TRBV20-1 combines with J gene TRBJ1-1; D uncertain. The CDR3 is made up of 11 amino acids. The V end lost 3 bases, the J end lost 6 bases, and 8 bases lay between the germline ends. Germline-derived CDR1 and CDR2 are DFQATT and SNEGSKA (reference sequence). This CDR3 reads CSASGGSEAFF. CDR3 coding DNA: TGCAGTGCTAGTGGAGGGTCTGAAGCTTTCTTT.

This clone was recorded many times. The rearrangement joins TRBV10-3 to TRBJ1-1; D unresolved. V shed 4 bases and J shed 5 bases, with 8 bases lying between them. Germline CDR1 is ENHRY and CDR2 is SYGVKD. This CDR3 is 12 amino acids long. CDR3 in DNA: TGTGCCATCAGTGGTTGGGGTACTGAAGCTTTCTTT. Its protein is CAISGWGTEAFF.

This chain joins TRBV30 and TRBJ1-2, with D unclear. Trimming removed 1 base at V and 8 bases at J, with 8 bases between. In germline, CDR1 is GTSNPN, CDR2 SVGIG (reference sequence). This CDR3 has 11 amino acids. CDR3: CAWSAGGGYTF. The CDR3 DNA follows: TGTGCCTGGAGTGCCGGAGGGGGCTACACCTTC.

The CDR3 is CASSLGPSRPDQPQHF. CDR3 DNA sequence: TGCGCCAGCAGCTTGGGACCCAGCAGACCGGATCAGCCCCAGCATTTT. The chain has TRBV5-1 and TRBJ1-5; D unresolved. V shed 0 bases and J shed 5 bases, with 15 bases lying between them. The V gene's germline CDR1 is SGHRS and CDR2 YFSETQ. The CDR3 loop spans 16 amino acids.

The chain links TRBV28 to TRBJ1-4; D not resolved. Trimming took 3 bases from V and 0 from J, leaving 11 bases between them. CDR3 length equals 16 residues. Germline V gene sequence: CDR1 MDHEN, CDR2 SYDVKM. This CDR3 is CASSLGGGATNEKLFF. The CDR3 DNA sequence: TGTGCCAGCAGTTTGGGTGGTGGGGCAACTAATGAAAAACTGTTTTTT. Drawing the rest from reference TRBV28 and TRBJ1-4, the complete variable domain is DVKVTQSSRYLVKRTGEKVFLECVQDMDHENMFWYRQDPGLGLRLIYFSYDVKMKEKGDIPEGYSVSREKKERFSLILESASTNQTSMYLCASSLGGGATNEKLFFGSGTQLSVL.

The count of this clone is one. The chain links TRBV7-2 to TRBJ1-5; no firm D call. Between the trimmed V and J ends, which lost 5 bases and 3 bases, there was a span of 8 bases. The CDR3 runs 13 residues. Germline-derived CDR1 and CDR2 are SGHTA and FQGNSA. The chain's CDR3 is CASSRRDNQPQHF. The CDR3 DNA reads TGTGCCAGCAGCCGGAGGGACAATCAGCCCCAGCATTTT.

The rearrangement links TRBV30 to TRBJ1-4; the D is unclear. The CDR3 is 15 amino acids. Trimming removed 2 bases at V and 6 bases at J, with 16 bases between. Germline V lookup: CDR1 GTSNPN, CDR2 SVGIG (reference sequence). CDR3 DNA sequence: TGTGCCTGGAGTCTCTCGGGGTTTGGGGATGAAAAACTGTTTTTT. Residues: CAWSLSGFGDEKLFF.

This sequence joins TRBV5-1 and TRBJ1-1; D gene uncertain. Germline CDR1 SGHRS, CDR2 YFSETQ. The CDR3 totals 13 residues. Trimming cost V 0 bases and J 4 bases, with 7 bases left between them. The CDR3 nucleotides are TGCGCCAGCAGCTTGGGGGGTTCCACTGAAGCTTTCTTT. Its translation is CASSLGGSTEAFF.

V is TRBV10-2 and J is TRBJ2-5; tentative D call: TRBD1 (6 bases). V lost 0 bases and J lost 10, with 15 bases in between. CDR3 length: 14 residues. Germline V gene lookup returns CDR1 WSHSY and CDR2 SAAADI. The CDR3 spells CASSESTRQGSQYF. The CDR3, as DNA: TGCGCCAGCAGTGAGTCGACTCGGCAGGGGAGCCAGTACTTC.

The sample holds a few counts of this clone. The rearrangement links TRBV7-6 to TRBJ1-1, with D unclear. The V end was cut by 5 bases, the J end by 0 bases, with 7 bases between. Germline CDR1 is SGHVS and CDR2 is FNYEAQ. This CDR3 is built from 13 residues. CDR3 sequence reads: CASSQDMNTEAFF. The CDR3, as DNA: TGTGCCAGCAGCCAAGACATGAACACTGAAGCTTTCTTT. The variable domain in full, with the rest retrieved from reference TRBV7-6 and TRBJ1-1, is GAGVSQSPRYKVTKRGQDVALRCDPISGHVSLYWYRQALGQGPEFLTYFNYEAQQDKSGLPNDRFSAERPEGSISTLTIQRTEQRDSAMYRCASSQDMNTEAFFGQGTRLTVV.

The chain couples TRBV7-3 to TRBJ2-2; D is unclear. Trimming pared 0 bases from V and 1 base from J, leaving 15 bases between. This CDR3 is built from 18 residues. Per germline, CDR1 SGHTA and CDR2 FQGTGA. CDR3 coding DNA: TGTGCCAGCAGCTTAACGCCGCGAGACGGAGAGAACACCGGGGAGCTGTTTTTT. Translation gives CASSLTPRDGENTGELFF.

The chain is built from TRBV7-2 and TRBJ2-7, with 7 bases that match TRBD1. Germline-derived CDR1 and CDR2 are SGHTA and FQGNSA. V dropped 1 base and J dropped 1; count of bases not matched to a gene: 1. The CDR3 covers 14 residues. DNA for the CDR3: TGTGCCAGCAGCTTAGTACAGGGGTCCTACGAGCAGTACTTC. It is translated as CASSLVQGSYEQYF.

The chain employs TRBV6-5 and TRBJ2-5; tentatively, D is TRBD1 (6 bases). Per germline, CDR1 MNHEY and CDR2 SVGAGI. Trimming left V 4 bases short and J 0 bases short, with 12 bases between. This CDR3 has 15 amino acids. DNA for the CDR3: TGTGCCAGCAGTTCCCTCGGACAGAACCAAGAGACCCAGTACTTC. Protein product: CASSSLGQNQETQYF.

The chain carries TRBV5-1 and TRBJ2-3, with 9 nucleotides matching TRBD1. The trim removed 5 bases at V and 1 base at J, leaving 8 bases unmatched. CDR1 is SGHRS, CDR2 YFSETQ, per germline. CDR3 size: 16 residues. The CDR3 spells CASRIGQGMGTDTQYF. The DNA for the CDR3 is TGCGCCAGCAGAATAGGACAGGGGATGGGCACAGATACGCAGTATTTT.

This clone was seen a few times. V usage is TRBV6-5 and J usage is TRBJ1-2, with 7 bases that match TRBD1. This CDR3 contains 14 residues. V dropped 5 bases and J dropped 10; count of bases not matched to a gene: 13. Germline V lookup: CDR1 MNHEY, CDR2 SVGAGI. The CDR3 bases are TGTGCCAGCAGTCCTTCAGGACAGGTTATGACCTACACCTTC. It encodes CASSPSGQVMTYTF.

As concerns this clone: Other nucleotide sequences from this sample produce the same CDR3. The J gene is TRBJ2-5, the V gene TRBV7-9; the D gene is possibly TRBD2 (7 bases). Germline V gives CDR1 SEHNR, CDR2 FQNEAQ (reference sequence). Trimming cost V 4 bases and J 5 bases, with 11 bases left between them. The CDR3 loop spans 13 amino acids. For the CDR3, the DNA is TGTGCCAGCAGCTCGCGGGGGCCGGAGACCCAGTACTTC. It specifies CASSSRGPETQYF. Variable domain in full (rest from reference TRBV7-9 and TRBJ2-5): DTGVSQNPRHKITKRGQNVTFRCDPISEHNRLYWYRQTLGQGPEFLTYFQNEAQLEKSRLLSDRFSAERPKGSFSTLEIQRTEQGDSAMYLCASSSRGPETQYFGPGTRLLVL.

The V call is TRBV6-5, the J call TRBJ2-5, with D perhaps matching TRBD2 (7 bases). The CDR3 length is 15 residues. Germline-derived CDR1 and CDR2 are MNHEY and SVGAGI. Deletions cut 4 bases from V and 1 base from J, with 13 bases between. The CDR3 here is CASSSPRGGQETQYF. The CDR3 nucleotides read TGTGCCAGCAGTTCCCCGAGGGGGGGCCAAGAGACCCAGTACTTC.